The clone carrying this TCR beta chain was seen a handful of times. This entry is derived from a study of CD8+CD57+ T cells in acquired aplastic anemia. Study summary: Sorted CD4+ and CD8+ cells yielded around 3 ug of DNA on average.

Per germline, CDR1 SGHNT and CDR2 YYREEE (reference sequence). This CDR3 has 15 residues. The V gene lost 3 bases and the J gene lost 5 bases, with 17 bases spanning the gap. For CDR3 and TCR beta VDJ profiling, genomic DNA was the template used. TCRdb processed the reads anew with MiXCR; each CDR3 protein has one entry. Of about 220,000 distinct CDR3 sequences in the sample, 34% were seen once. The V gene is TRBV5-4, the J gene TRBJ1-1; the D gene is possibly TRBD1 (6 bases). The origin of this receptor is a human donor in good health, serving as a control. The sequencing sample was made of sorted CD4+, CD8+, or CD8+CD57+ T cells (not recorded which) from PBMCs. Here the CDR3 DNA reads TGTGCCAGCAGCTCCGGGGGGGCAGAGGCGACTGAAGCTTTCTTT. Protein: CASSSGGAEATEAFF.